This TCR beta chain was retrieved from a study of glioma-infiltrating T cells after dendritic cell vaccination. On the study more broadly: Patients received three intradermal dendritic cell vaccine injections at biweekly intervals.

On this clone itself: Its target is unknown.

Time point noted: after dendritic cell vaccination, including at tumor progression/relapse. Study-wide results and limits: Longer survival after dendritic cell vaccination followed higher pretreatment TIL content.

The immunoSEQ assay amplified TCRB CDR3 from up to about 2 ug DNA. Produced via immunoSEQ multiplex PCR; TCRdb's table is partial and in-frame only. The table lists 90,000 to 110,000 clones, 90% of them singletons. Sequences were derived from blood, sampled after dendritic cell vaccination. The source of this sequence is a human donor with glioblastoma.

The CDR3 loop reads CASSPGTGVNQPQHF. The CDR3 DNA reads TGTGCCAGCTCGCCTGGGACAGGGGTTAATCAGCCCCAGCATTTT. The rearrangement joins TRBV18 to TRBJ1-5; TRBD1 aligns across 10 bases. V lost 6 bases and J lost 4; bases outside the gene matches: 6. The CDR3 sequence is 15 residues long. CDR1 KGHSH and CDR2 LQKENI come from the germline V gene.